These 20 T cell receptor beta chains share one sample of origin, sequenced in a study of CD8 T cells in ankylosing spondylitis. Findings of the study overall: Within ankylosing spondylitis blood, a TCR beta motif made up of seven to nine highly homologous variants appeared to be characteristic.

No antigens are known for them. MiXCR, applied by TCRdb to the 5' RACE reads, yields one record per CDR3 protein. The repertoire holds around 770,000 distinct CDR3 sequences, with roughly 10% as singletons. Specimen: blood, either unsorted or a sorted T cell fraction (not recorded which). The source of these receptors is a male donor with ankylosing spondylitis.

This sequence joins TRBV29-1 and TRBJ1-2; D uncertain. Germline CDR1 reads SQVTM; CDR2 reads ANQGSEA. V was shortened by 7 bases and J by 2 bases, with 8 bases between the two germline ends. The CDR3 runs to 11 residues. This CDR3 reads CSGCNNYGYTF. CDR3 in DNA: TGCAGCGGTTGTAACAACTATGGCTACACCTTC.

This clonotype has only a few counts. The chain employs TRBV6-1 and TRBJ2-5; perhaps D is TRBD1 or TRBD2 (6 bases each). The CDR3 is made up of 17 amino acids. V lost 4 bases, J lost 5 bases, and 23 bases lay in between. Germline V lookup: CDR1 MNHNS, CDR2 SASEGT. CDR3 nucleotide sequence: TGTGCCAGCAGTGGTAGGGCCCGTGGGGGGCAAGCGGAGACCCAGTACTTC. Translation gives CASSGRARGGQAETQYF.

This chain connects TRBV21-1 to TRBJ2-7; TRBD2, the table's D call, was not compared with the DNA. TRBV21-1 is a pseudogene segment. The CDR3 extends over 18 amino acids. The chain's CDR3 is CASSKVGGGGTDSYEQYF. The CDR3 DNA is TGTGCCAGCAGCAAAGTAGGGGGAGGGGGCACCGACTCCTACGAGCAGTACTTC.

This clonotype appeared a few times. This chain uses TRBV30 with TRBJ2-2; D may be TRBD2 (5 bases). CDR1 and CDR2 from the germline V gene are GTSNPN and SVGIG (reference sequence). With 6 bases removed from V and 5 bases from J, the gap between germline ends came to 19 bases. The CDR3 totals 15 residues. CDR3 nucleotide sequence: TGTGCCTGTCCCCGCGGAGGCTTGGGGACCGGGGAGCTGTTTTTT. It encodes CACPRGGLGTGELFF.

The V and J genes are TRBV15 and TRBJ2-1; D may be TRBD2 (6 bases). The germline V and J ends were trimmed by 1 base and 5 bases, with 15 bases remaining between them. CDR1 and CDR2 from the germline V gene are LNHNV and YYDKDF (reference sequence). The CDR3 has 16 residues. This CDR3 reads CATSRAGTGFNNEQFF. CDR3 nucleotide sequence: TGTGCCACCAGCAGAGCCGGGACTGGGTTTAACAATGAGCAGTTCTTC.

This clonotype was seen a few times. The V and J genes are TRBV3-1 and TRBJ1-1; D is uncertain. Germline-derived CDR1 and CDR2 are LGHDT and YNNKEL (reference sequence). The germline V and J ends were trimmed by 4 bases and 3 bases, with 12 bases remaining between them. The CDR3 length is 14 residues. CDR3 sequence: CASSRAASDTEAFF. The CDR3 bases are TGTGCCAGCAGCCGAGCGGCAAGCGACACTGAAGCTTTCTTT.

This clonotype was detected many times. Here the CDR3 DNA reads TGCAGTGCTAGTGGGGCTGGTAAAGGAAACACCATATATTTT. Protein sequence: CSASGAGKGNTIYF. The chain has TRBV20-1 and TRBJ1-3, with D possibly TRBD1 on 5 matching bases. The V gene lost 3 bases and the J gene lost 4 bases, with 13 bases spanning the gap. This CDR3 contains 14 residues. Germline-derived CDR1 and CDR2 are DFQATT and SNEGSKA (reference sequence).

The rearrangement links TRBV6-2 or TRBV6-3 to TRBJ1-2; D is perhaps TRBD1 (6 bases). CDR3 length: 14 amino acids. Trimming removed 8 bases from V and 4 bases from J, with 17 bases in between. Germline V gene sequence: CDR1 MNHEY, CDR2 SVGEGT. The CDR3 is CASLGAGPFYGYTF. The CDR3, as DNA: TGTGCCAGCCTGGGGGCGGGACCCTTCTATGGCTACACCTTC.

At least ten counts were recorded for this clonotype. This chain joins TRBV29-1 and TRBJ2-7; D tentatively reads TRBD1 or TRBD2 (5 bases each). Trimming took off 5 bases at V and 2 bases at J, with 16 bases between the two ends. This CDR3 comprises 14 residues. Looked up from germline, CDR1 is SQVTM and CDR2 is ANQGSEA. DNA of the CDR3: TGCAGCGTTCTCGGGACCGAAGATACCTACGAGCAGTACTTC. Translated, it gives CSVLGTEDTYEQYF.

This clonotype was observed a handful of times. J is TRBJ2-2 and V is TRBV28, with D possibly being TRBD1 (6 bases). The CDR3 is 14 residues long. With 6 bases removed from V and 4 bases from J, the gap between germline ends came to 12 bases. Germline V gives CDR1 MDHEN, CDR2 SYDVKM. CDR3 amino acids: CASRSPRGTGELFF. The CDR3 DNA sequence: TGTGCCAGCAGATCTCCCAGGGGCACCGGGGAGCTGTTTTTT. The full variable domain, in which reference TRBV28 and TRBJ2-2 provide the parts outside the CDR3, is DVKVTQSSRYLVKRTGEKVFLECVQDMDHENMFWYRQDPGLGLRLIYFSYDVKMKEKGDIPEGYSVSREKKERFSLILESASTNQTSMYLCASRSPRGTGELFFGEGSRLTVL.

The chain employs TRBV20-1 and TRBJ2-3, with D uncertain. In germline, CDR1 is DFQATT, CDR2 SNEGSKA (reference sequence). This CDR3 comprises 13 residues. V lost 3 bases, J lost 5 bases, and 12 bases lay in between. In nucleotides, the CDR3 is TGCAGTGCTAGCGTGCCTAGTCGAGATACGCAGTATTTT. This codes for CSASVPSRDTQYF.

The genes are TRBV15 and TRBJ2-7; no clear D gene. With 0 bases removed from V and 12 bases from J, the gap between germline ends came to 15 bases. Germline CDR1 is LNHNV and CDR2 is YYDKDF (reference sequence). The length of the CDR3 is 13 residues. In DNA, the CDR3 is TGTGCCACCAGCAGAGACCCCTTAACACATCCGTACTTC. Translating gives CATSRDPLTHPYF.

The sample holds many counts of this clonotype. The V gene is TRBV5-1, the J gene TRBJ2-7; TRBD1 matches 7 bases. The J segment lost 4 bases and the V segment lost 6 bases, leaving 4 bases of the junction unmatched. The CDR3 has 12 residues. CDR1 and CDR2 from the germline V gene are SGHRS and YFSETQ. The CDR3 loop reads CASKKGAYEQYF. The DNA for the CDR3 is TGCGCCAGCAAGAAGGGGGCTTACGAGCAGTACTTC.

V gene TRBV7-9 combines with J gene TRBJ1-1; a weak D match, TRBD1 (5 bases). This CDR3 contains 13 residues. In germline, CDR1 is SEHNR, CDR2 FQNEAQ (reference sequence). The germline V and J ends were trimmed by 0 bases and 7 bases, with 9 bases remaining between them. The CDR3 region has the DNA TGTGCCAGCAGCTTAGCTTGGGGGGGTGAAGCTTTCTTT. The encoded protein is CASSLAWGGEAFF. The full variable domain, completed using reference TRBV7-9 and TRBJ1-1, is DTGVSQNPRHKITKRGQNVTFRCDPISEHNRLYWYRQTLGQGPEFLTYFQNEAQLEKSRLLSDRFSAERPKGSFSTLEIQRTEQGDSAMYLCASSLAWGGEAFFGQGTRLTVV.

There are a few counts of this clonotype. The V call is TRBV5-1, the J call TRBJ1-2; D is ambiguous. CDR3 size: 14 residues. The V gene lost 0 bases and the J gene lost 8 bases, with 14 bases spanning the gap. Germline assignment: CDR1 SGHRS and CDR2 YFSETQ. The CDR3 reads CASSLALGPGGYTF. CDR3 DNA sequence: TGCGCCAGCAGCTTGGCCTTAGGACCGGGAGGCTACACCTTC. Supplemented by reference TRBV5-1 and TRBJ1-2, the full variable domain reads KAGVTQTPRYLIKTRGQQVTLSCSPISGHRSVSWYQQTPGQGLQFLFEYFSETQRNKGNFPGRFSGRQFSNSRSEMNVSTLELGDSALYLCASSLALGPGGYTFGSGTRLTVV.

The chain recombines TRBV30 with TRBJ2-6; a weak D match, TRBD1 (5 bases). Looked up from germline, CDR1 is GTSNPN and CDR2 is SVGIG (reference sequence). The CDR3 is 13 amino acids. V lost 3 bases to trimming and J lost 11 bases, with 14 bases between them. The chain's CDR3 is CAWSLGKGYVLTF. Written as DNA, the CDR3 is TGTGCCTGGAGCCTAGGGAAGGGGTACGTCCTGACTTTC.

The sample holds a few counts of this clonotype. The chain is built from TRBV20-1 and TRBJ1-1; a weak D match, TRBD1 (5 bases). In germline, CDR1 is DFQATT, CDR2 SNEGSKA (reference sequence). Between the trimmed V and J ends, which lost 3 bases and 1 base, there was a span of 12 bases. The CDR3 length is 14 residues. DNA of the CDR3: TGCAGTGCTAGGGAGGGGCGGGAGAACACTGAAGCTTTCTTT. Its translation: CSAREGRENTEAFF.

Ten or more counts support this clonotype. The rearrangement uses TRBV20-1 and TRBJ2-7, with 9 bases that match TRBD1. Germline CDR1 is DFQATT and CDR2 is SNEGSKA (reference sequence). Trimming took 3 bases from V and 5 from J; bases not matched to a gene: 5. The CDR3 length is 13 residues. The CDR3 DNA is TGCAGTGCTAGGGGACAGGGCAACCACGAGCAGTACTTC. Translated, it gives CSARGQGNHEQYF.

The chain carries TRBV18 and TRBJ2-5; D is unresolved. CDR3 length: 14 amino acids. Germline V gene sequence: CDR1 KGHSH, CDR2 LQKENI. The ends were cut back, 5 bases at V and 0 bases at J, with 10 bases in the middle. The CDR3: CASSILAYQETQYF. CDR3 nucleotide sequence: TGTGCCAGCTCAATCTTGGCGTACCAAGAGACCCAGTACTTC. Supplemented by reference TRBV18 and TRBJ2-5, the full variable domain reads NAGVMQNPRHLVRRRGQEARLRCSPMKGHSHVYWYRQLPEEGLKFMVYLQKENIIDESGMPKERFSAEFPKEGPSILRIQQVVRGDSAAYFCASSILAYQETQYFGPGTRLLVL.

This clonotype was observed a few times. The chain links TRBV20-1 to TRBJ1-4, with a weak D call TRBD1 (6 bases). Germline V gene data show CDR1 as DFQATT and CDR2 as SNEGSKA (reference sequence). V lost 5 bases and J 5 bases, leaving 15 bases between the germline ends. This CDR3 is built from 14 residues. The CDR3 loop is CSALDRLGNEKLFF. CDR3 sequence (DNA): TGCAGTGCTCTTGACAGGTTGGGGAATGAAAAACTGTTTTTT.